A selection of T cell receptor beta chains follows, all from one sample in a study of T-cell memory formation after mild COVID-19. TCRdb fed the 5' RACE reads into MiXCR, producing one record per CDR3 protein. The sample yields about 470,000 distinct CDR3 sequences, roughly 23% seen once. The sequenced sample consisted of PBMCs or a T cell subset sorted from them (not recorded which). These receptors were obtained from an adult woman who had mild COVID-19 (a few samples of this study predate the infection). Cell type and time point are not known. Each CDR3 is given with its conserved first and last residue. Fields, in order: V gene, D gene, J gene, clone size, CDR3 DNA, CDR3 protein. D genes are given only for firm matches. Some rows mark clone size as missing; the rest say once, few, many or name a class of expanded clone.

v_gene: TRBV4-1
d_gene: TRBD1
j_gene: TRBJ1-2
abundance: NA
CDR3nt: TGCGCCAGCAGCCAAGCGACAGGGAGGGGAGGCTACACCTTC
CDR3aa: CASSQATGRGGYTF

v_gene: TRBV4-3
d_gene: NA
j_gene: TRBJ2-1
abundance: few
CDR3nt: TGCGCCAGCCAAGCGGAGGAGGGTGTCGATGAGCAGTTCTTC
CDR3aa: CASQAEEGVDEQFF

v_gene: TRBV11-3
d_gene: NA
j_gene: TRBJ2-1
abundance: few
CDR3nt: TGTGCCAGCAGCCCCGTCCAGGGGTATTTCGGAAGGTCCTACAATGAGCAGTTCTTC
CDR3aa: CASSPVQGYFGRSYNEQFF

v_gene: TRBV24-1
d_gene: TRBD2
j_gene: TRBJ2-5
abundance: NA
CDR3nt: TGTGCCACCAGTGATTTGTCGGGGGGGAAAGAGACCCAGTACTTC
CDR3aa: CATSDLSGGKETQYF

v_gene: TRBV7-9
d_gene: NA
j_gene: TRBJ2-5
abundance: many
CDR3nt: TGTGCCAGCAGCTCAACAGACGGACCCCCTCAAGAGACCCAGTACTTC
CDR3aa: CASSSTDGPPQETQYF

v_gene: TRBV29-1
d_gene: NA
j_gene: TRBJ2-3
abundance: NA
CDR3nt: TGCAGCGCCCACAGGGTGACAGATACGCAGTATTTT
CDR3aa: CSAHRVTDTQYF

v_gene: TRBV29-1
d_gene: NA
j_gene: TRBJ1-6
abundance: few
CDR3nt: TGCAGCGTCTCGACCGGGAGCTCCTATAATTCACCCCTCCACTTT
CDR3aa: CSVSTGSSYNSPLHF

v_gene: TRBV12-3/TRBV12-4
d_gene: NA
j_gene: TRBJ1-6
abundance: NA
CDR3nt: TGTGCCAGCAGTCTCCCCCCAGGGGAGAATTCACCCCTCCACTTT
CDR3aa: CASSLPPGENSPLHF

v_gene: TRBV7-2
d_gene: NA
j_gene: TRBJ2-1
abundance: few
CDR3nt: TGTGCCAGCAGCTTAGCACCGAGCTCCTACAATGAGCAGTTCTTC
CDR3aa: CASSLAPSSYNEQFF

v_gene: TRBV5-6
d_gene: NA
j_gene: TRBJ2-1
abundance: few
CDR3nt: TGTGCCAGCAGCACCCGGGCTAGCTGGTACAATGAGCAGTTCTTC
CDR3aa: CASSTRASWYNEQFF

v_gene: TRBV5-1
d_gene: TRBD1
j_gene: TRBJ1-2
abundance: few
CDR3nt: TGCGCCAGCAGCCGGGACAGGAGCGGGGAGGGCTACACCTTC
CDR3aa: CASSRDRSGEGYTF

v_gene: TRBV7-9
d_gene: TRBD2
j_gene: TRBJ2-1
abundance: few
CDR3nt: TGTGCCAGCAGCTTCCCCGGGACTAGCGGGAGGCTCGAGGTGGAGCAGTTCTTC
CDR3aa: CASSFPGTSGRLEVEQFF

v_gene: TRBV6-5
d_gene: NA
j_gene: TRBJ2-2
abundance: few
CDR3nt: TGTGCCAGTGGTTTGAGGAACACCGGGGAGCTGTTTTTT
CDR3aa: CASGLRNTGELFF

v_gene: TRBV15
d_gene: TRBD2
j_gene: TRBJ2-1
abundance: once
CDR3nt: TGTGCCACCAGCGCCCTAGCGGGAGGCTTAGATGAGCAGTTCTTC
CDR3aa: CATSALAGGLDEQFF

v_gene: TRBV2
d_gene: TRBD1
j_gene: TRBJ1-6
abundance: NA
CDR3nt: TGTGCCAGCAGTTCCGGGACAGGGCACAATTCACCCCTCCACTTT
CDR3aa: CASSSGTGHNSPLHF

v_gene: TRBV30
d_gene: NA
j_gene: TRBJ1-2
abundance: few
CDR3nt: TGTGCCTGGAGTGGGACCGGGGGTGGCTACACCTTC
CDR3aa: CAWSGTGGGYTF

v_gene: TRBV7-3
d_gene: NA
j_gene: TRBJ1-1
abundance: few
CDR3nt: TGTGCCAGCAGCCCGATTGGGGGTGGCACTGAAGCTTTCTTT
CDR3aa: CASSPIGGGTEAFF

v_gene: TRBV7-8
d_gene: TRBD1
j_gene: TRBJ1-5
abundance: NA
CDR3nt: TGTGCCAGCAGCTACCGGACAGGGTGGAGCAATCAGCCCCAGCATTTT
CDR3aa: CASSYRTGWSNQPQHF

v_gene: TRBV12-3/TRBV12-4
d_gene: TRBD1
j_gene: TRBJ2-6
abundance: many
CDR3nt: TGTGCCAGCAGTTTATGGGGGGACAGGGGCTCCTCTGGGGCCAACGTCCTGACTTTC
CDR3aa: CASSLWGDRGSSGANVLTF

v_gene: TRBV10-1
d_gene: NA
j_gene: TRBJ1-5
abundance: NA
CDR3nt: TGCGCCATCCATAACCGGGAACGGTGGAGGCCCCAGCATTTT
CDR3aa: CAIHNRERWRPQHF

v_gene: TRBV11-3
d_gene: NA
j_gene: TRBJ2-1
abundance: NA
CDR3nt: TGTGCCAGCAGCTCCGCCGATGGGGGAGAGCAGTTCTTC
CDR3aa: CASSSADGGEQFF

v_gene: TRBV29-1
d_gene: TRBD1
j_gene: TRBJ1-2
abundance: NA
CDR3nt: TGCAGCGCTGCCTCCGGGACAGGGGCCCTGGGCTATGGCTACACCTTC
CDR3aa: CSAASGTGALGYGYTF

v_gene: TRBV9
d_gene: TRBD1
j_gene: TRBJ2-7
abundance: NA
CDR3nt: TGTGCCAGCAGCCCCGCGACAGGGACGACCTACGAGCAGTACTTC
CDR3aa: CASSPATGTTYEQYF

v_gene: TRBV5-1
d_gene: TRBD1
j_gene: TRBJ2-2
abundance: few
CDR3nt: TGCGCCAGCAGTCTGGACAGGTTCGGCACCGGGGAGCTGTTTTTT
CDR3aa: CASSLDRFGTGELFF

v_gene: TRBV27
d_gene: TRBD1
j_gene: TRBJ2-7
abundance: many
CDR3nt: TGTGCCAGCAGGACAGGGCTCTACGAGCAGTACTTC
CDR3aa: CASRTGLYEQYF

v_gene: TRBV18
d_gene: TRBD2
j_gene: TRBJ2-1
abundance: few
CDR3nt: TGTGCCAGCTCAAAAAGACCAAGGACTAGCGGGGGTGAGCAGTTCTTC
CDR3aa: CASSKRPRTSGGEQFF

v_gene: TRBV6-2/TRBV6-3
d_gene: TRBD2
j_gene: TRBJ2-7
abundance: NA
CDR3nt: TGTGCCAGCAGTTACTCCCCTTCTAGCGGAGAGTCCTACGAGCAGTACTTC
CDR3aa: CASSYSPSSGESYEQYF

v_gene: TRBV3-1
d_gene: NA
j_gene: TRBJ2-2
abundance: NA
CDR3nt: TGTGCCAGCAGCCCTTCTAGCGCCGGGGAGCTGTTTTTT
CDR3aa: CASSPSSAGELFF

v_gene: TRBV12-3/TRBV12-4
d_gene: NA
j_gene: TRBJ1-1
abundance: few
CDR3nt: TGTGCCAGCAGTTCGGGTGAAGCTTTCTTT
CDR3aa: CASSSGEAFF

v_gene: TRBV3-1
d_gene: NA
j_gene: TRBJ1-1
abundance: NA
CDR3nt: TGTGCCAGCAGCCAAGACGGACATCCAAACACTGAAGCTTTCTTT
CDR3aa: CASSQDGHPNTEAFF

v_gene: TRBV5-1
d_gene: NA
j_gene: TRBJ2-7
abundance: few
CDR3nt: TGCGCCAGCAGCTTGGAGACAGGTCGCACCTACGAGCAGTACTTC
CDR3aa: CASSLETGRTYEQYF

v_gene: TRBV20-1
d_gene: NA
j_gene: TRBJ2-1
abundance: NA
CDR3nt: TGCAGTGCTAGAGCACCGGGACGCACCTACAATGAGCAGTTCTTC
CDR3aa: CSARAPGRTYNEQFF

v_gene: TRBV20-1
d_gene: TRBD1
j_gene: TRBJ1-1
abundance: few
CDR3nt: TGCAGTGCTCCTTCCAGACCGGGACAGGGGGGTTACACTGAAGCTTTCTTT
CDR3aa: CSAPSRPGQGGYTEAFF

v_gene: TRBV5-1
d_gene: NA
j_gene: TRBJ2-1
abundance: few
CDR3nt: TGCGCCAGCAGCGTGGATTACGGGAGCATTGAGCAGTTCTTC
CDR3aa: CASSVDYGSIEQFF

v_gene: TRBV6-5
d_gene: TRBD1
j_gene: TRBJ1-5
abundance: NA
CDR3nt: TGTGCCAGCAGTTGGGACAGGGGAGGGCAGCCCCAGCATTTT
CDR3aa: CASSWDRGGQPQHF

v_gene: TRBV19
d_gene: NA
j_gene: TRBJ1-1
abundance: few
CDR3nt: TGTGCCAGTAGTATGGGCCCCGGACTGAACACTGAAGCTTTCTTT
CDR3aa: CASSMGPGLNTEAFF

v_gene: TRBV3-1
d_gene: NA
j_gene: TRBJ2-7
abundance: many
CDR3nt: TGTGCCAGCAGCCAAGTGTGTCTGAGACACTACGAGCAGTACTTC
CDR3aa: CASSQVCLRHYEQYF

v_gene: TRBV10-3
d_gene: NA
j_gene: TRBJ1-5
abundance: NA
CDR3nt: TGTGCCATCAGTGAGTCAGGCCCCAGACCTGGCAATCAGCCCCAGCATTTT
CDR3aa: CAISESGPRPGNQPQHF

v_gene: TRBV2
d_gene: TRBD1
j_gene: TRBJ2-7
abundance: few
CDR3nt: TGTGCCAGTGCCGACAGGGGAAGCTCCTACGAGCAGTACTTC
CDR3aa: CASADRGSSYEQYF

v_gene: TRBV5-5
d_gene: NA
j_gene: TRBJ2-7
abundance: few
CDR3nt: TGTGCCAGCAGCGGATGGGAGGACGGCTACGAGCAGTACTTC
CDR3aa: CASSGWEDGYEQYF

v_gene: TRBV20-1
d_gene: NA
j_gene: TRBJ2-1
abundance: few
CDR3nt: TGCAGTGCTAGTGTTTGGGGGCCTCACAATGAGCAGTTCTTC
CDR3aa: CSASVWGPHNEQFF

v_gene: TRBV3-1
d_gene: NA
j_gene: TRBJ2-1
abundance: NA
CDR3nt: TGTGCCAGCAGCTGGGGGAGTGAGCAGTTCTTC
CDR3aa: CASSWGSEQFF

v_gene: TRBV4-1
d_gene: TRBD1
j_gene: TRBJ2-1
abundance: few
CDR3nt: TGCGCCAGCAGCCAGCCACAGGGGGGCTCCTACAATGAGCAGTTCTTC
CDR3aa: CASSQPQGGSYNEQFF

v_gene: TRBV6-2/TRBV6-3
d_gene: NA
j_gene: TRBJ2-1
abundance: NA
CDR3nt: TGTGCCAGCAGTTCGAACTTTCTTTACAATGAGCAGTTCTTC
CDR3aa: CASSSNFLYNEQFF

v_gene: TRBV7-3
d_gene: TRBD1
j_gene: TRBJ2-1
abundance: NA
CDR3nt: TGTGCCAGCAGCATGACAGGGCACTCCTACAATGAGCAGTTCTTC
CDR3aa: CASSMTGHSYNEQFF

v_gene: TRBV4-1
d_gene: TRBD2
j_gene: TRBJ2-3
abundance: few
CDR3nt: TGCGCCAGCAGCCCCGGTGCTAGCGGGGCGGGGATAGATACGCAGTATTTT
CDR3aa: CASSPGASGAGIDTQYF

v_gene: TRBV24-1
d_gene: NA
j_gene: TRBJ2-2
abundance: few
CDR3nt: TGTGCCACCGAGGGGGGAACAACTCGTAGTACCGGGGAGCTGTTTTTT
CDR3aa: CATEGGTTRSTGELFF

v_gene: TRBV2
d_gene: NA
j_gene: TRBJ2-1
abundance: once
CDR3nt: TGTGCCAGCAGTGAAGGGGCGGGGACCTACAATGAGCAGTTCTTC
CDR3aa: CASSEGAGTYNEQFF

v_gene: TRBV4-3
d_gene: NA
j_gene: TRBJ2-7
abundance: few
CDR3nt: TGCGCCAGCAGCCAGAGGACGGCAGGTTACGAGCAGTACTTC
CDR3aa: CASSQRTAGYEQYF

v_gene: TRBV6-5
d_gene: TRBD2
j_gene: TRBJ2-7
abundance: NA
CDR3nt: TGTGCCAGCAGCCGGACTAGCGGGACGGGCGAGCAGTACTTC
CDR3aa: CASSRTSGTGEQYF

v_gene: TRBV7-2
d_gene: NA
j_gene: TRBJ1-1
abundance: NA
CDR3nt: TGTGCCAGCAGCTTAGCGCGGGGGTTTAGCACTGAAGCTTTCTTT
CDR3aa: CASSLARGFSTEAFF